These 13 T cell receptor beta chains share one sample of origin, sequenced in a study of blood T cell repertoires in COVID-19. The repertoire was sequenced with immunoSEQ multiplex PCR; TCRdb's copy has only in-frame clones and lacks some. There are tens of thousands of clones in the sample; roughly 90% occur only once, and around 29% lies in the top ten. The sequenced material came from peripheral blood. The receptor set was obtained from a woman between 70 and 85 years old with active COVID-19.

The rearrangement uses TRBV5-1 and TRBJ2-7; maybe TRBD1 (6 bases). Deletions cut 1 base from V and 4 bases from J, with 18 bases between. CDR3 size: 16 residues. Germline V CDR1 and CDR2: SGHRS, YFSETQ. The chain's CDR3 is CASSLRGPGAKYEQYF. CDR3 in DNA: TGCGCCAGCAGCTTGAGGGGCCCAGGGGCAAAATACGAGCAGTACTTC.

The chain recombines TRBV19 with TRBJ1-6, with 9 bases lining up with TRBD1. V trimming: 3 bases; J trimming: 9 bases; junction bases outside the gene matches: 6. CDR1 is LNHDA and CDR2 is SQIVND in the germline V gene (reference sequence). The CDR3 is 15 residues long. The CDR3, as DNA: TGTGCCAGTAGTATTTCTGGGACAGGGCCTTCACCCCTCCACTTT. It yields the protein CASSISGTGPSPLHF.

This clone was seen a single time. The rearrangement uses TRBV11-3 and TRBJ2-2; 9 bases fit TRBD1. Trimming at V came to 5 bases and at J to 4 bases, leaving 8 bases not matched to a gene. The CDR3 runs to 16 residues. Germline values: CDR1 SGHNT, CDR2 YENEEA. In nucleotides, the CDR3 is TGTGCCAGCAGCCCCCGGACAGGGGATGGCACCGGGGAGCTGTTTTTT. As protein: CASSPRTGDGTGELFF.

There are a few counts of this clone. The chain has TRBV12-3 or TRBV12-4 and TRBJ1-2; no clear D gene. The CDR3 has 11 amino acids. With 10 bases removed from V and 5 bases from J, the gap between germline ends came to 11 bases. Here the CDR3 reads CAIESLYGYTF. The CDR3, as DNA: TGTGCCATAGAGTCCCTATATGGCTACACCTTC.

This clone turned up a few times. J is TRBJ2-7 and V is TRBV6-6, with 9 bases fitting TRBD2. The junction had 14 bases not matched to a gene; V was cut back by 10 bases and J by 4 bases. The CDR3 is made up of 15 amino acids. The germline gives CDR1 MNHNY, CDR2 SVGAGI (reference sequence). The CDR3: CATRSGGHYSYEQYF. The CDR3, as DNA: TGTGCCACTCGTAGCGGGGGCCACTACAGTTACGAGCAGTACTTC.

The chain couples TRBV3-1 (or the pseudogene TRBV3-2) to TRBJ2-1; 12 bases align to TRBD2. The V and J ends lost 2 bases and 7 bases, in that order; junction bases with no gene match: 3. There are 15 residues in the CDR3. The germline V gene has CDR1 LGHDT and CDR2 YNNKEL (reference sequence). For the CDR3, the DNA is TGTGCCAGCAGCCAAACTAGCGGGGGGCAAAATGAGCAGTTCTTC. It encodes CASSQTSGGQNEQFF.

The chain recombines TRBV4-2 with TRBJ2-3; 10 bases align to TRBD1. CDR1 LGHNA and CDR2 YNFKEQ come from the germline V gene. This CDR3 is built from 20 residues. After removal of 0 bases from V and 1 base from J, the junction contained 13 bases not matched to a gene. The CDR3 protein is CASSQDVGDRGPWGTDTQYF. Here the CDR3 DNA reads TGTGCCAGCAGCCAAGATGTGGGGGACAGGGGCCCCTGGGGCACAGATACGCAGTATTTT.

This rearrangement joins TRBV9 to TRBJ1-1; TRBD1 is a possible D gene (5 bases). The germline V and J ends were trimmed by 2 bases and 1 base, with 9 bases remaining between them. The germline V gene encodes CDR1 SGDLS and CDR2 YYNGEE. There are 14 residues in the CDR3. The CDR3 region is CASSVGGSNTEAFF. CDR3 in DNA: TGTGCCAGCAGCGTTGGGGGGTCGAACACTGAAGCTTTCTTT.

This sequence joins TRBV7-7 and TRBJ2-3; 10 nucleotides align to TRBD1. With 5 bases clipped from V and 6 bases from J, the junction kept 5 bases outside the gene matches. The CDR3 loop spans 14 amino acids. The V gene's germline CDR1 is SSHAT and CDR2 FNYEAQ (reference sequence). CDR3 bases: TGTGCCAGCAGCCCTAGGACAGGGGGGGATACGCAGTATTTT. It specifies CASSPRTGGDTQYF.

This clone was recorded only once. The rearrangement uses TRBV7-2 and TRBJ2-5; 10 bases map to TRBD2. Germline CDR1 and CDR2: SGHTA and FQGNSA. V dropped 5 bases and J dropped 3; count of bases not matched to a gene: 12. There are 17 residues in the CDR3. Here the CDR3 DNA reads TGTGCCAGCAGCCCTTCCGCTAGCGGGGGATGGGAAGAGACCCAGTACTTC. Its translation: CASSPSASGGWEETQYF.

This sequence joins TRBV6-6 and TRBJ2-7; no reliable D call. Trimming removed 5 bases at V and 3 bases at J, with 5 bases between. Germline V gene sequence: CDR1 MNHNY, CDR2 SVGAGI (reference sequence). The CDR3 is 11 residues long. CDR3 DNA: TGTGCCAGCAGTCACAACTACGAGCAGTACTTC. It encodes CASSHNYEQYF.

V gene TRBV11-2 combines with J gene TRBJ2-5, with D possibly being TRBD1 (5 bases). Trimming shortened V by 0 bases and J by 4 bases, and 6 bases separated the two germline ends. This CDR3 is 13 amino acids long. Per the germline V gene, CDR1 is SGHAT and CDR2 is FQNNGV. The chain's CDR3 is CASSLDRVETQYF. CDR3 coding DNA: TGTGCCAGCAGCTTAGACAGGGTAGAGACCCAGTACTTC.

This clone was detected once. The V gene is TRBV14, the J gene TRBJ1-1; TRBD1 agrees at 7 bases. Germline-derived CDR1 and CDR2 are SGHDN and FVKESK. This CDR3 region has 13 residues. The J segment lost 11 bases and the V segment lost 0 bases, leaving 6 bases of the junction unmatched. CDR3 amino acids: CASSQEVTGAAFF. For the CDR3, the DNA is TGTGCCAGCAGCCAAGAAGTAACAGGGGCTGCTTTCTTT.